These 12 T cell receptor beta chains were sequenced from one sample in a study of technical replicates of blood from a handful of donors. The repertoire was sequenced with immunoSEQ multiplex PCR; TCRdb's copy has only in-frame clones and lacks some. The table lists about 100,000 clones, just under 95% of them singletons. Material for sequencing was T cells isolated from PBMCs. These receptors were taken from a human donor in good health.

The chain is built from TRBV7-8 and TRBJ1-4; possibly TRBD1 for D (6 bases). Germline values: CDR1 SGHVS, CDR2 FQNEAQ. The CDR3 length is 15 residues. Deletions cut 5 bases from V and 5 bases from J, with 15 bases between. CDR3 in amino acids: CASSPRDISNEKLFF. CDR3 nucleotides: TGTGCCAGCAGCCCGAGGGACATTTCAAATGAAAAACTGTTTTTT.

The chain is built from TRBV29-1 and TRBJ1-2, with TRBD1 as a possible D gene (6 bases). Germline V gene data show CDR1 as SQVTM and CDR2 as ANQGSEA. Trimming removed 7 bases from V and 8 bases from J, with 14 bases in between. This CDR3 has 11 amino acids. The chain's CDR3 is CSAGQTAGYTF. The CDR3 nucleotides read TGCAGCGCCGGACAGACGGCGGGCTACACCTTC.

This clone occurred a few times. The gene calls are TRBV27 and TRBJ2-7; 7 nucleotides match TRBD1. Trimming removed 0 bases from V and 2 bases from J; junction bases left unmatched: 1. The CDR3 covers 14 residues. Germline lookup yields CDR1 MNHEY and CDR2 SMNVEV (reference sequence). The CDR3 bases are TGTGCCAGCAGTTTATCGGGACAGCCCTACGAGCAGTACTTC. It is translated as CASSLSGQPYEQYF.

This clone was seen once. The chain uses TRBV6-1 and TRBJ2-7, with 8 positions matching TRBD1. The length of the CDR3 is 14 residues. Germline loops: CDR1 MNHNS, CDR2 SASEGT. J was trimmed by 9 bases and V by 7 bases; bases with no gene match: 14. In nucleotides, the CDR3 is TGTGCCAGCATGCAGGACAGGGATGCATTAGTGCAGTACTTC. Translation: CASMQDRDALVQYF.

The V and J genes are TRBV5-4 and TRBJ2-7; D perhaps matches TRBD1 (6 bases). V lost 3 bases, J lost 1 base, and 11 bases lay in between. Germline V gene sequence: CDR1 SGHNT, CDR2 YYREEE (reference sequence). The CDR3 has 14 residues. DNA for the CDR3: TGTGCCAGCAGCTCAGTCACAGGGTCCTACGAGCAGTACTTC. It specifies CASSSVTGSYEQYF.

This clone appeared once. The chain is built from TRBV28 and TRBJ2-1, with TRBD2 matching 12 bases. With 2 bases clipped from V and 0 bases from J, the junction kept 11 bases outside the gene matches. The CDR3 totals 20 residues. In germline, CDR1 is MDHEN, CDR2 SYDVKM. The CDR3 DNA reads as TGTGCCAGCAGTTTAGACGGCGGACTAGCGGGAATGAGCTCCTACAATGAGCAGTTCTTC. Protein product: CASSLDGGLAGMSSYNEQFF.

V gene TRBV5-1 combines with J gene TRBJ1-1; unclear D gene. CDR1 and CDR2 (germline): SGHRS, YFSETQ. The CDR3 spans 15 residues. The V end was cut by 2 bases, the J end by 1 base, with 12 bases between. The CDR3 region has the DNA TGCGCCAGCAGCTTACAGACTATTGGGAACACTGAAGCTTTCTTT. This sequence encodes CASSLQTIGNTEAFF.

V and J are TRBV6-1 and TRBJ2-7; 9 nucleotides match TRBD2. Germline V lookup: CDR1 MNHNS, CDR2 SASEGT. This CDR3 is built from 16 residues. After removal of 4 bases from V and 3 bases from J, the junction contained 10 bases not matched to a gene. The CDR3 sequence: CASSGSRLAELYEQYF. The CDR3 DNA reads as TGTGCCAGCAGTGGAAGCAGACTAGCGGAACTCTACGAGCAGTACTTC.

The chain links TRBV7-9 to TRBJ2-5, with 9 bases matching TRBD2. V lost 1 base and J lost 4; bases outside the gene matches: 4. Germline lookup yields CDR1 SEHNR and CDR2 FQNEAQ (reference sequence). This CDR3 contains 15 residues. The CDR3 DNA is TGTGCCAGCAGCTTAGGGCTAGCGGGAAGAGAGACCCAGTACTTC. This gives the protein CASSLGLAGRETQYF.

The genes are TRBV29-1 and TRBJ2-7; D may be TRBD1 (6 bases). There are 13 residues in the CDR3. The germline CDR1 and CDR2 sequences are SQVTM and ANQGSEA. Trimming pared 5 bases from V and 7 bases from J, leaving 18 bases between. CDR3 residues: CSVWGKGVNEQYF. The CDR3 DNA sequence: TGCAGCGTTTGGGGGAAGGGGGTGAATGAGCAGTACTTC.

The V gene is TRBV15, the J gene TRBJ2-7; 9 bases are shared with TRBD2. CDR3 length: 15 amino acids. Trimming cost V 0 bases and J 4 bases; bases outside gene matches: 4. Germline assignment: CDR1 LNHNV and CDR2 YYDKDF (reference sequence). The CDR3 protein is CATSRDNSGSYEQYF. Written as DNA, the CDR3 is TGTGCCACCAGCAGAGATAATAGCGGGAGTTACGAGCAGTACTTC.

The V call is TRBV27, the J call TRBJ2-1; D perhaps matches TRBD1 (6 bases). The germline CDR1 and CDR2 sequences are MNHEY and SMNVEV (reference sequence). This CDR3 has 15 residues. V dropped 5 bases and J dropped 2 bases, with 13 bases sitting between them. The CDR3: CASSITTGAYNEQFF. Here the CDR3 DNA reads TGTGCCAGCAGTATCACGACAGGAGCCTACAATGAGCAGTTCTTC.